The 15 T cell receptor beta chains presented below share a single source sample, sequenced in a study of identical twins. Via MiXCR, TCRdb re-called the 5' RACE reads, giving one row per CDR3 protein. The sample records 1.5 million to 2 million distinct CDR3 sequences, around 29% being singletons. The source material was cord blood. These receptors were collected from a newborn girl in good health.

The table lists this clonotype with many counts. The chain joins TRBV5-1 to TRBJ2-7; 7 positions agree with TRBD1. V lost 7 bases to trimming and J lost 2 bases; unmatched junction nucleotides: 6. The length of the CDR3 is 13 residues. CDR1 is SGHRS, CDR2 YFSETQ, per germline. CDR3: CASAQGSTYEQYF. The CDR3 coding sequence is TGCGCCAGCGCACAGGGGTCGACCTACGAGCAGTACTTC.

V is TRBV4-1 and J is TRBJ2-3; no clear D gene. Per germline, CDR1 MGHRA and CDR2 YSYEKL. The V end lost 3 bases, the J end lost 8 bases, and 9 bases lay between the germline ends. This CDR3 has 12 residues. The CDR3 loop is CASSHPMGTQYF. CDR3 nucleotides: TGCGCCAGCAGCCACCCGATGGGTACGCAGTATTTT.

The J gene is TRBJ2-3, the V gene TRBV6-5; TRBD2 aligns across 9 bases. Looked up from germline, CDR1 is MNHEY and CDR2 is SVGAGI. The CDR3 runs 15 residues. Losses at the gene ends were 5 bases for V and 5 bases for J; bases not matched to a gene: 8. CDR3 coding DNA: TGTGCCAGCAGTCTCTTAGCGGGAGTGGTAGATACGCAGTATTTT. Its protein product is CASSLLAGVVDTQYF.

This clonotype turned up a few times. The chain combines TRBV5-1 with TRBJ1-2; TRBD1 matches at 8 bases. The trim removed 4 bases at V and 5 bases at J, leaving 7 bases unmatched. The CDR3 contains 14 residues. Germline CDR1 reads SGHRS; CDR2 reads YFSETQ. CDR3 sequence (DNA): TGCGCCAGCAGCGATTCAGGGGGCGCGTATGGCTACACCTTC. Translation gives CASSDSGGAYGYTF.

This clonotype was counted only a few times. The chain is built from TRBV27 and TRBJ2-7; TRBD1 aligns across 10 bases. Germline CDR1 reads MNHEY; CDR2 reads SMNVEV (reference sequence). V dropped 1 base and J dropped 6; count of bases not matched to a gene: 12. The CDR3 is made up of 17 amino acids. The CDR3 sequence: CASSLFRNGQGVGEQYF. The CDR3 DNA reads TGTGCCAGCAGTTTATTCCGAAACGGACAGGGGGTGGGCGAGCAGTACTTC.

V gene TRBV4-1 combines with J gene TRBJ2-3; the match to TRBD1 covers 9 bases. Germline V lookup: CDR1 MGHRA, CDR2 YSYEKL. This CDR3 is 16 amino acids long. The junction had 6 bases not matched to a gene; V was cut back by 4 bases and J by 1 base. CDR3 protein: CASSPSWTGGTDTQYF. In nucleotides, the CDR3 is TGCGCCAGCAGCCCCTCGTGGACAGGGGGCACAGATACGCAGTATTTT.

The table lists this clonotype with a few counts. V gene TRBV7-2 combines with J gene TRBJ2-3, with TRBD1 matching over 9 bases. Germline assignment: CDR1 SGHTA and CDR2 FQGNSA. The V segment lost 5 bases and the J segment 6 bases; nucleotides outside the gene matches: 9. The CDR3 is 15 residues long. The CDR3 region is CASSLRDRDSDTQYF. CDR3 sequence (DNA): TGTGCCAGCAGCCTCCGGGACAGGGATAGCGATACGCAGTATTTT.

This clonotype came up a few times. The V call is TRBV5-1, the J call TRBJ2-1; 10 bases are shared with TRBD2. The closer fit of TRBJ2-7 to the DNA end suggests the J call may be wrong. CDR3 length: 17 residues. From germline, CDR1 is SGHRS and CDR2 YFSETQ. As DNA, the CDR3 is TGCGCCAGCAGCTTGGCCCCAGCGGGGGGGTCCTACAATGAGCAGTACTTC. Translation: CASSLAPAGGSYNEQYF.

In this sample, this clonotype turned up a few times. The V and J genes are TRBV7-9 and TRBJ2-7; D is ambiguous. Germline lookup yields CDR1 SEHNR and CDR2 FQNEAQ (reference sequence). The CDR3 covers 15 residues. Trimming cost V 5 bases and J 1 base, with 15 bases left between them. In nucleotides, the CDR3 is TGTGCCAGCAGCCCCATTAAACAGCAGTCCTACGAGCAGTACTTC. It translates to CASSPIKQQSYEQYF.

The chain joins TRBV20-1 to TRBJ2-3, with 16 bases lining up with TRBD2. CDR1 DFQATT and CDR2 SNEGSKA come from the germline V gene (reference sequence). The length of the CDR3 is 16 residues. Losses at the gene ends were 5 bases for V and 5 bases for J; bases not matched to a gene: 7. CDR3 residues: CSAGTSGRAVGDTQYF. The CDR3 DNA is TGCAGTGCTGGGACTAGCGGGAGGGCCGTGGGAGATACGCAGTATTTT.

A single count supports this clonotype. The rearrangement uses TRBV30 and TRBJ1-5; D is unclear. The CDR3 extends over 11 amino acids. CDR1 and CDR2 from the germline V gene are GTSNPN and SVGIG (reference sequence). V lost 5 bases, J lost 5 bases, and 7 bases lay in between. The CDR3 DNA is TGTGCCTGGGGAAGGTATCAGCCCCAGCATTTT. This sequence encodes CAWGRYQPQHF.

CDR3 region: CASSSGKAAYEQYF. The CDR3 nucleotides read TGTGCCAGCAGTTCGGGGAAAGCCGCCTACGAGCAGTACTTC. The chain is built from TRBV27 and TRBJ2-7, with a weak D call TRBD2 (5 bases). The CDR3 totals 14 residues. The germline V and J ends were trimmed by 4 bases and 2 bases, with 12 bases remaining between them. Per the germline V gene, CDR1 is MNHEY and CDR2 is SMNVEV (reference sequence).

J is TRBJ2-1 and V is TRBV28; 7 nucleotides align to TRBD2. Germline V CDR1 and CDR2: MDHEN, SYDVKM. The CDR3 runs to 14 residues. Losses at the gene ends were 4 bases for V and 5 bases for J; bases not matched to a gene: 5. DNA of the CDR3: TGTGCCAGCAGTTCGCGGGAGCCCCACAATGAGCAGTTCTTC. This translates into CASSSREPHNEQFF.

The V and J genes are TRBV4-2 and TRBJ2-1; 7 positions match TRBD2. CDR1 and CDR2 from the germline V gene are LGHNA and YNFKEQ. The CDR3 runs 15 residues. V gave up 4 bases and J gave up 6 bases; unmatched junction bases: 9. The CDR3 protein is CASSLLGGPGNEQFF. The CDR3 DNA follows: TGTGCCAGCAGCCTTCTGGGAGGGCCCGGCAATGAGCAGTTCTTC.

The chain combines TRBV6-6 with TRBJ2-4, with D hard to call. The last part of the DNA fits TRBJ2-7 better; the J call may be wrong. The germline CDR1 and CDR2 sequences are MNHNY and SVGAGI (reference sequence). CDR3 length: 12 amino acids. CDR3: CASSYTIGEQYF. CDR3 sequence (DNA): TGTGCCAGCAGTTACACCATCGGCGAGCAGTACTTC.